Listed here are 18 T cell receptor beta chains from one sample, sequenced in a study of T cells after yellow fever vaccination. TCRdb passed the 5' RACE reads through MiXCR, listing each CDR3 protein once. The sample gives 500,000 to 650,000 distinct CDR3 sequences, roughly a sixth of which show up once; approximately 15% is in the top ten. The material sequenced was PBMCs, taken 4 to 5 days after the first yellow fever vaccination. These receptors came from a man younger than 35 who received the YFV17D yellow fever vaccine.

This clonotype was observed a few times. The CDR3 reads CSARDPQGARQPQHF. Here the CDR3 DNA reads TGCAGTGCTAGAGATCCACAGGGGGCCCGTCAGCCCCAGCATTTT. The V gene is TRBV20-1, the J gene TRBJ1-5, with 9 bases fitting TRBD1. This CDR3 has 15 residues. V lost 0 bases to trimming and J lost 6 bases; unmatched junction nucleotides: 6. Germline V gives CDR1 DFQATT, CDR2 SNEGSKA (reference sequence).

This chain connects TRBV5-1 to TRBJ2-7, with a tentative D call TRBD2 (7 bases). V lost 3 bases to trimming and J lost 7 bases, with 14 bases between them. The CDR3 is 13 amino acids. The germline V gene encodes CDR1 SGHRS and CDR2 YFSETQ. CDR3 in amino acids: CASSSVGGLEQYF. The CDR3 DNA is TGCGCCAGCAGCTCCGTGGGGGGGCTAGAGCAGTACTTC.

This clonotype was seen a few times. The V call is TRBV6-1, the J call TRBJ2-2; TRBD2 might be the D (6 bases). Deletions cut 8 bases from V and 4 bases from J, with 17 bases between. The germline V gene has CDR1 MNHNS and CDR2 SASEGT. CDR3 length: 15 residues. This chain's CDR3 is CASQSAGRRTGELFF. CDR3 in DNA: TGTGCCAGCCAAAGCGCGGGGAGGCGCACCGGGGAGCTGTTTTTT.

The genes are TRBV18 and TRBJ1-1; no reliable D call. The CDR3 extends over 13 amino acids. Trimming took off 3 bases at V and 4 bases at J, with 9 bases between the two ends. Germline lookup yields CDR1 KGHSH and CDR2 LQKENI. The CDR3 loop reads CASSPTTGTEAFF. CDR3 coding DNA: TGTGCCAGCTCACCCACGACGGGCACTGAAGCTTTCTTT.

V gene TRBV6-1 combines with J gene TRBJ2-1, with 8 bases aligning to TRBD2. Germline values: CDR1 MNHNS, CDR2 SASEGT. The CDR3 contains 17 residues. The V and J ends lost 6 bases and 2 bases, in that order; junction bases with no gene match: 12. As DNA, the CDR3 is TGTGCCAGCAGCCGAGCGCCCCCGGGGGGGCCCTACAATGAGCAGTTCTTC. Protein product: CASSRAPPGGPYNEQFF.

The chain combines TRBV7-6 with TRBJ1-1; D is undetermined. Germline CDR1 is SGHVS and CDR2 is FNYEAQ. V lost 1 base and J lost 5, with 11 bases in between. The CDR3 spans 14 residues. The chain's CDR3 is CASSLEYSGTEAFF. CDR3 DNA sequence: TGTGCCAGCAGCTTAGAGTACAGTGGGACTGAAGCTTTCTTT.

This rearrangement joins TRBV7-3 to TRBJ2-5; D possibly corresponds to TRBD2 (6 bases). The V gene lost 7 bases and the J gene lost 3 bases, with 21 bases spanning the gap. Germline CDR1 reads SGHTA; CDR2 reads FQGTGA. The CDR3 is 16 amino acids. Here the CDR3 reads CASITGTGLTEETQYF. CDR3 coding DNA: TGTGCCAGCATCACCGGGACTGGACTAACCGAAGAGACCCAGTACTTC.

The chain recombines TRBV19 with TRBJ2-2, with a weak D call TRBD1 (5 bases). This CDR3 is 14 amino acids long. Germline CDR1 reads LNHDA; CDR2 reads SQIVND (reference sequence). V lost 3 bases, J lost 0 bases, and 5 bases lay in between. The CDR3 reads CASSMTANTGELFF. Written as DNA, the CDR3 is TGTGCCAGTAGTATGACAGCGAACACCGGGGAGCTGTTTTTT. Full variable domain (rest looked up from reference TRBV19 and TRBJ2-2): DGGITQSPKYLFRKEGQNVTLSCEQNLNHDAMYWYRQDPGQGLRLIYYSQIVNDFQKGDIAEGYSVSREKKESFPLTVTSAQKNPTAFYLCASSMTANTGELFFGEGSRLTVL.

By sample fraction, this clonotype is medium-sized. The V gene is TRBV3-1, the J gene TRBJ1-6; D is ambiguous. The CDR3 runs to 14 residues. Germline V gene lookup returns CDR1 LGHDT and CDR2 YNNKEL (reference sequence). Trimming stripped 1 base from V and 8 bases from J, with 9 bases between. For the CDR3, the DNA is TGTGCCAGCAGCCAAGTTGGGTTTTATTCACCCCTCCACTTT. This encodes CASSQVGFYSPLHF.

This clonotype has just a few counts. The J gene is TRBJ2-3, the V gene TRBV5-1, with TRBD2 identical over 9 bases. Germline CDR1 SGHRS, CDR2 YFSETQ. This CDR3 has 16 amino acids. V gave up 4 bases and J gave up 2 bases; unmatched junction bases: 8. In nucleotides, the CDR3 is TGCGCCAGCAGCGGTGGGGTAGCGGGGGCCACAGATACGCAGTATTTT. Protein sequence: CASSGGVAGATDTQYF.

The gene calls are TRBV2 and TRBJ2-5; 10 bases are shared with TRBD2. CDR1 and CDR2 (germline): SNHLY, FYNNEI. With V trimmed by 1 base and J by 0 bases, 11 bases remained unmatched. This CDR3 is built from 19 residues. CDR3 DNA: TGTGCCAGCAGTGAAGGGTATGCTAGCGGGGGTACCTACCAAGAGACCCAGTACTTC. Protein: CASSEGYASGGTYQETQYF.

V and J are TRBV14 and TRBJ2-6, with D possibly TRBD1 on 6 matching bases. Trimming shortened V by 4 bases and J by 0 bases, and 7 bases separated the two germline ends. CDR3 length: 15 amino acids. Germline-derived CDR1 and CDR2 are SGHDN and FVKESK. CDR3 amino acids: CASSPGHSGANVLTF. The DNA of the CDR3 is TGTGCCAGCAGCCCGGGACACTCTGGGGCCAACGTCCTGACTTTC.

The table lists this clonotype with a few counts. The genes are TRBV24-1 and TRBJ2-2, with 8 bases fitting TRBD1. The CDR3 is 17 amino acids. The germline V gene encodes CDR1 KGHDR and CDR2 SFDVKD. The junction had 6 bases not matched to a gene; V was cut back by 4 bases and J by 0 bases. CDR3 amino acids: CATSDAGGLANTGELFF. The CDR3, as DNA: TGTGCCACCAGTGACGCAGGGGGCTTGGCGAACACCGGGGAGCTGTTTTTT.

This clonotype was seen a handful of times. The genes are TRBV4-1 and TRBJ2-5; unclear D gene. V was cut by 1 base and J by 5 bases, with 8 bases left in between. The CDR3 has 13 amino acids. In germline, CDR1 is MGHRA, CDR2 YSYEKL. CDR3 coding DNA: TGCGCCAGCAGCCAAGGAGTGGCTGAGACCCAGTACTTC. As protein: CASSQGVAETQYF.

This chain links TRBV6-2 or TRBV6-3 with TRBJ2-7; D is unclear. V dropped 2 bases and J dropped 5 bases, with 4 bases sitting between them. Germline V gene lookup returns CDR1 MNHEY and CDR2 SVGEGT. The CDR3 covers 11 residues. In nucleotides, the CDR3 is TGTGCCAGCAGTTACCGCGACGAGCAGTACTTC. Its translation: CASSYRDEQYF.

The chain links TRBV19 to TRBJ1-5; 7 bases fit TRBD1. J lost 4 bases, V lost 3 bases, and 9 bases had no gene match. The germline V gene encodes CDR1 LNHDA and CDR2 SQIVND (reference sequence). The CDR3 is made up of 16 amino acids. The CDR3 spells CASSIFSDRVNQPQHF. CDR3 nucleotides: TGTGCCAGTAGTATTTTCTCCGACAGGGTGAATCAGCCCCAGCATTTT.

The genes are TRBV5-4 and TRBJ2-1, with D perhaps matching TRBD1 or TRBD2 (5 bases each). The CDR3 is 15 amino acids. Germline CDR1 and CDR2: SGHNT and YYREEE (reference sequence). Between the trimmed V and J ends, which lost 6 bases and 4 bases, there was a span of 17 bases. This CDR3 reads CASTTDVGRYNEQFF. CDR3 DNA: TGTGCCAGCACCACGGACGTGGGACGTTACAATGAGCAGTTCTTC.

This clonotype was found a few times. The chain links TRBV25-1 to TRBJ1-2, with D uncertain. The germline gives CDR1 MGHDK, CDR2 SYGVNS. V was shortened by 7 bases and J by 5 bases, with 8 bases between the two germline ends. CDR3 length: 11 residues. Here the CDR3 DNA reads TGTGCCAGCATCTGCGGATATGGCTACACCTTC. This encodes CASICGYGYTF.